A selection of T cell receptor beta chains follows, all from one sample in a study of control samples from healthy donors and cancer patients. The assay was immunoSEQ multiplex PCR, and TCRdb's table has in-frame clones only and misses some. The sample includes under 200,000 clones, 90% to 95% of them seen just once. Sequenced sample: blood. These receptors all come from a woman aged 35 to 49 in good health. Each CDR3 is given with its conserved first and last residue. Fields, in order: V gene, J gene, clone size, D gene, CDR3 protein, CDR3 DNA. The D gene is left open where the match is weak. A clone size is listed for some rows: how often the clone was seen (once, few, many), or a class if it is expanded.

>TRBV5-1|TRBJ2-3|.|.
CASRANRGIGTDTQYF
TGCGCCAGCAGAGCGAACCGGGGGATAGGCACAGATACGCAGTATTTT
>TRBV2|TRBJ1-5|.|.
CASRYGLVQHF
TGTGCCAGCAGGTATGGACTGGTCCAGCATTTT
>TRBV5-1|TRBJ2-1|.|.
CASSLYADTNEQFF
TGCGCCAGCAGCTTGTATGCGGACACGAATGAGCAGTTCTTC
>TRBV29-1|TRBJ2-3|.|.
CSGGSFSTDTQYF
TGCAGCGGGGGGTCTTTTAGCACAGATACGCAGTATTTT
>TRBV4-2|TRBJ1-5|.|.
CASSQDWASRQPQHF
TGTGCCAGCAGCCAAGATTGGGCATCGCGGCAGCCCCAGCATTTT
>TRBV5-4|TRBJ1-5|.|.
CASSLDAGSNQPQHF
TGTGCCAGCAGCTTGGATGCAGGGAGCAATCAGCCCCAGCATTTT
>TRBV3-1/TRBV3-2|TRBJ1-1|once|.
CASSPHFSTTTLNTEAFF
TGTGCCAGCAGCCCCCACTTTTCCACTACAACACTGAACACTGAAGCTTTCTTT
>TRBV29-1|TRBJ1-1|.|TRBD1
CSVAGGAVVNTEAFF
TGCAGCGTTGCAGGGGGCGCGGTGGTGAACACTGAAGCTTTCTTT
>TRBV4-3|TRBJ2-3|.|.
CASSQERRDTQYF
TGCGCCAGCAGCCAAGAGAGGCGGGATACGCAGTATTTT
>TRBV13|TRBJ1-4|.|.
CASSWTAFNEKLFF
TGTGCCAGCAGCTGGACAGCCTTTAATGAAAAACTGTTTTTT
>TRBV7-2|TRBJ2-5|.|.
CASSPDTTILNPQYF
TGTGCCAGCAGCCCCGATACTACAATTCTAAATCCCCAGTACTTC
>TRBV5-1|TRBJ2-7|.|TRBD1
CASSLGDRGYEQYF
TGCGCCAGCAGCTTGGGGGACAGGGGGTACGAGCAGTACTTC
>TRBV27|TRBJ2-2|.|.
CASSQDWPLTKLTGELFF
TGTGCCAGCAGCCAAGACTGGCCCCTAACTAAGCTAACCGGGGAGCTGTTTTTT
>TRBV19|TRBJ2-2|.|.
CASRGDSAPNTGELFF
TGTGCCAGTAGGGGCGACAGTGCACCGAACACCGGGGAGCTGTTTTTT
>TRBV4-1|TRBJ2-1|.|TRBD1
CASSQRKKDRLYNEQFF
TGCGCCAGCAGCCAACGTAAAAAGGACAGGCTGTACAATGAGCAGTTCTTC
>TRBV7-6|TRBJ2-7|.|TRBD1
CASSTWTGKKTSYEQYF
TGTGCCAGCAGCACGTGGACAGGGAAAAAGACCTCCTACGAGCAGTACTTC
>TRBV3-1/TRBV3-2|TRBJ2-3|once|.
CASSQDLAASTDTQYF
TGTGCCAGCAGCCAAGATCTGGCAGCTAGCACAGATACGCAGTATTTT
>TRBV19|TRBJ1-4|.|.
CATQSRGGNEKLFF
TGTGCCACCCAGTCGAGGGGCGGTAATGAAAAACTGTTTTTT
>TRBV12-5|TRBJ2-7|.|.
CASGPYTYEQYF
TGTGCTAGTGGCCCCTATACATACGAGCAGTACTTC